These 27 T cell receptor beta chains came from one sample sequenced in a study of T cell responses to AZD1222 COVID-19 vaccine. Profiling relied on immunoSEQ multiplex PCR, and the TCRdb table lists in-frame clones only, not all of them. There are approximately 130,000 clones in the sample; about 89% occur only once, and under 35% lies in the top ten. Sequencing was performed on peripheral blood, taken on day 0 of AZD1222 vaccination. The receptors were gathered from an adult in good health.

J is TRBJ2-7 and V is TRBV30, with TRBD2 as a possible D gene (6 bases). The CDR3 loop spans 13 amino acids. Germline loops: CDR1 GTSNPN, CDR2 SVGIG (reference sequence). V was shortened by 3 bases and J by 5 bases, with 14 bases between the two germline ends. The CDR3 nucleotides read TGTGCCTGGAGGTGGGGGGTCGGGGACGAGCAGTACTTC. It codes for CAWRWGVGDEQYF.

CDR3 in amino acids: CATSDTQGALYEQFF. In DNA form, the CDR3 reads TGTGCCACCAGTGATACACAGGGGGCGCTATATGAGCAGTTCTTC. J is TRBJ2-1 and V is TRBV24-1; TRBD1 agrees at 9 bases. The CDR3 is made up of 15 amino acids. CDR1 is KGHDR and CDR2 is SFDVKD in the germline V gene. V lost 3 bases, J lost 8 bases, and 7 bases stayed unmatched.

The count of this clone is one. This rearrangement joins TRBV7-2 to TRBJ1-1, with TRBD1 identical over 8 bases. The CDR3 is made up of 14 amino acids. V dropped 5 bases and J dropped 3; count of bases not matched to a gene: 5. The germline V gene has CDR1 SGHTA and CDR2 FQGNSA. DNA for the CDR3: TGTGCCAGCAGCGTCGGGACAGGATACACTGAAGCTTTCTTT. It codes for CASSVGTGYTEAFF.

This clone has a single count. This rearrangement joins TRBV12-3 or TRBV12-4 to TRBJ1-4; D ambiguous. The CDR3 spans 13 residues. V was shortened by 8 bases and J by 8 bases, with 15 bases between the two germline ends. CDR3 region: CASQRQRAEKLFF. The CDR3 DNA sequence: TGTGCCAGCCAAAGGCAGCGGGCCGAAAAACTGTTTTTT.

The chain joins TRBV6-6 to TRBJ1-2; possibly TRBD1 for D (6 bases). The CDR3 loop spans 15 amino acids. The germline V gene has CDR1 MNHNY and CDR2 SVGAGI (reference sequence). Trimming took 7 bases from V and 2 from J, leaving 17 bases between them. The CDR3 protein is CASNLGGGINYGYTF. The CDR3 DNA reads TGTGCCAGCAACCTAGGGGGGGGGATCAACTATGGCTACACCTTC.

V and J are TRBV27 and TRBJ2-1, with TRBD2 matching 7 bases. Trimming removed 3 bases from V and 8 bases from J; junction bases left unmatched: 16. The CDR3 has 17 amino acids. Germline V lookup: CDR1 MNHEY, CDR2 SMNVEV (reference sequence). DNA for the CDR3: TGTGCCAGCAGTTTGGACCGAAGACTAGCCCTTACGGATGAGCAGTTCTTC. It specifies CASSLDRRLALTDEQFF.

This sequence joins TRBV9 and TRBJ1-6, with no clear D. V was trimmed by 0 bases and J by 7 bases, leaving 5 bases between them. Germline assignment: CDR1 SGDLS and CDR2 YYNGEE. CDR3 length: 13 residues. The CDR3 bases are TGTGCCAGCAGCGTAGCTGGGAATTCACCCCTCCACTTT. Protein sequence: CASSVAGNSPLHF.

The chain has TRBV7-3 and TRBJ1-1; D is unclear. This CDR3 spans 13 amino acids. CDR1 and CDR2 (germline): SGHTA, FQGTGA. Trimming left V 3 bases short and J 1 base short, with 6 bases between. The CDR3 spells CASSFAANTEAFF. In nucleotides, the CDR3 is TGTGCCAGCAGCTTCGCGGCGAACACTGAAGCTTTCTTT.

The chain carries TRBV27 and TRBJ2-7; 11 nucleotides line up with TRBD1. V shed 4 bases, J shed 6 bases, and the junction held 5 bases outside the gene matches. Germline assignment: CDR1 MNHEY and CDR2 SMNVEV (reference sequence). CDR3 length: 14 residues. This CDR3 is CASSYRDRGSEQYF. The CDR3 nucleotides are TGTGCCAGCAGTTACCGGGACAGGGGGAGCGAGCAGTACTTC.

CDR3 sequence: CASSIDFGGTNEKLFF. DNA for the CDR3: TGTGCCAGTAGTATAGATTTCGGGGGAACTAATGAAAAACTGTTTTTT. The chain carries TRBV19 and TRBJ1-4; the D gene is possibly TRBD1 (5 bases). Germline V gene lookup returns CDR1 LNHDA and CDR2 SQIVND (reference sequence). The CDR3 totals 16 residues. V was shortened by 0 bases and J by 1 base, with 9 bases between the two germline ends.

J is TRBJ1-5 and V is TRBV19; no firm D call. V lost 5 bases to trimming and J lost 7 bases, with 12 bases between them. The CDR3 sequence is 13 residues long. In germline, CDR1 is LNHDA, CDR2 SQIVND (reference sequence). The CDR3 is CASSEVPGQPQHF. The CDR3 DNA follows: TGTGCCAGTAGTGAGGTACCCGGGCAGCCCCAGCATTTT.

The genes are TRBV9 and TRBJ2-1; perhaps D is TRBD1 or TRBD2 (7 bases each). Germline CDR1 and CDR2: SGDLS and YYNGEE. The V end lost 0 bases, the J end lost 4 bases, and 17 bases lay between the germline ends. The CDR3 spans 17 residues. CDR3: CASSVGLQGREYNEQFF. The CDR3 nucleotides are TGTGCCAGCAGCGTAGGCCTACAGGGGAGGGAATACAATGAGCAGTTCTTC.

The V and J genes are TRBV11-2 and TRBJ2-7; TRBD1 matches at 8 bases. The CDR3 has 17 amino acids. CDR1 and CDR2 from the germline V gene are SGHAT and FQNNGV. The ends lost 3 bases at V and 4 bases at J; junction bases unmatched: 14. CDR3 protein: CASSLDRVGSEGYEQYF. The CDR3 nucleotides are TGTGCCAGCAGCTTGGACAGGGTAGGAAGTGAGGGGTACGAGCAGTACTTC.

The rearrangement joins TRBV19 to TRBJ2-3, with 11 bases identical to TRBD2. J was trimmed by 0 bases and V by 6 bases; bases with no gene match: 2. Germline-derived CDR1 and CDR2 are LNHDA and SQIVND (reference sequence). The CDR3 has 15 residues. CDR3 DNA: TGTGCCAGTAGGTTAGCGGGAGGGAGCACAGATACGCAGTATTTT. Residues: CASRLAGGSTDTQYF.

The table lists this clone with a count of one. The J gene is TRBJ1-3, the V gene TRBV18; 7 bases match TRBD1. Trimming removed 3 bases from V and 0 bases from J; junction bases left unmatched: 5. Germline V gene data show CDR1 as KGHSH and CDR2 as LQKENI. The CDR3 covers 16 residues. CDR3 nucleotide sequence: TGTGCCAGCTCACCCCCCGGGACAGTCTCTGGAAACACCATATATTTT. It yields the protein CASSPPGTVSGNTIYF. Complete variable domain (other parts from reference TRBV18 and TRBJ1-3): NAGVMQNPRHLVRRRGQEARLRCSPMKGHSHVYWYRQLPEEGLKFMVYLQKENIIDESGMPKERFSAEFPKEGPSILRIQQVVRGDSAAYFCASSPPGTVSGNTIYFGEGSWLTVV.

The chain joins TRBV19 to TRBJ1-1; 8 nucleotides align to TRBD1. V trimming: 6 bases; J trimming: 9 bases; junction bases outside the gene matches: 12. The CDR3 is 14 residues long. Germline assignment: CDR1 LNHDA and CDR2 SQIVND (reference sequence). CDR3: CASRRQGAHLKAFF. The CDR3 DNA reads TGTGCCAGTAGGAGGCAGGGGGCTCATCTGAAAGCTTTCTTT.

This clone appeared a few times. This chain joins TRBV5-5 and TRBJ2-7; D is perhaps TRBD2 (6 bases). The CDR3 has 14 amino acids. Germline V gene sequence: CDR1 SGHKS, CDR2 YYEKEE (reference sequence). V lost 2 bases, J lost 0 bases, and 9 bases lay in between. The DNA of the CDR3 is TGTGCCAGCAGCTTTGGGACTTACTCCTACGAGCAGTACTTC. Translating gives CASSFGTYSYEQYF.

The J gene is TRBJ1-4, the V gene TRBV29-1; tentative D call: TRBD1 (5 bases). CDR3 size: 14 residues. The V end lost 4 bases, the J end lost 4 bases, and 13 bases lay between the germline ends. The germline gives CDR1 SQVTM, CDR2 ANQGSEA. CDR3 nucleotide sequence: TGCAGCGTTGCCGGGCCCCAGGGTAATGAAAAACTGTTTTTT. It yields the protein CSVAGPQGNEKLFF.

The genes are TRBV20-1 and TRBJ1-2; TRBD1 agrees at 7 bases. J lost 8 bases, V lost 6 bases, and 6 bases had no gene match. The germline CDR1 and CDR2 sequences are DFQATT and SNEGSKA (reference sequence). The CDR3 has 11 residues. CDR3 residues: CSAPTGEGYTF. DNA of the CDR3: TGCAGTGCCCCCACAGGGGAGGGCTACACCTTC.

This chain links TRBV19 with TRBJ2-1; 10 bases are a match to TRBD2. Germline V CDR1 and CDR2: LNHDA, SQIVND (reference sequence). V shed 7 bases and J 9 bases; nucleotides not matched to a gene: 18. The CDR3 consists of 17 residues. The CDR3 reads CASTPGGSPSGSGEQFF. CDR3 bases: TGTGCCAGTACCCCCGGCGGTAGTCCTAGCGGGAGTGGTGAGCAGTTCTTC.

This chain connects TRBV12-3 or TRBV12-4 to TRBJ1-2, with TRBD1 identical over 8 bases. The CDR3 covers 13 residues. The J segment lost 7 bases and the V segment lost 6 bases, leaving 7 bases of the junction unmatched. CDR3 sequence: CASRRDRTGGYTF. In DNA form, the CDR3 reads TGTGCCAGCAGACGGGACAGGACGGGTGGCTACACCTTC.

The chain has TRBV7-6 and TRBJ2-3; 13 nucleotides match TRBD2. Germline loops: CDR1 SGHVS, CDR2 FNYEAQ. The CDR3 runs to 16 residues. V lost 2 bases, J lost 4 bases, and 3 bases stayed unmatched. The DNA for the CDR3 is TGTGCCAGCAGCTTATCGACTAGCGGGGGGTCAGATACGCAGTATTTT. Protein sequence: CASSLSTSGGSDTQYF.

V is TRBV30 and J is TRBJ1-5; D unclear. Germline V lookup: CDR1 GTSNPN, CDR2 SVGIG (reference sequence). Deletions cut 0 bases from V and 2 bases from J, with 5 bases between. The CDR3 runs to 13 residues. CDR3 nucleotide sequence: TGTGCCTGGAGTGTCGGGGGCAATCAGCCCCAGCATTTT. It encodes CAWSVGGNQPQHF.

V gene TRBV19 combines with J gene TRBJ2-7, with D perhaps TRBD2 (5 bases). Germline assignment: CDR1 LNHDA and CDR2 SQIVND (reference sequence). V was pared by 7 bases and J by 6 bases, with 16 bases between. The CDR3 runs to 13 residues. The CDR3 nucleotides read TGTGCCAGTACCCCGAGAGGGAGTGGCGAGCAGTACTTC. Residues: CASTPRGSGEQYF. The whole variable domain, filled in from reference TRBV19 and TRBJ2-7, reads DGGITQSPKYLFRKEGQNVTLSCEQNLNHDAMYWYRQDPGQGLRLIYYSQIVNDFQKGDIAEGYSVSREKKESFPLTVTSAQKNPTAFYLCASTPRGSGEQYFGPGTRLTVT.

The V gene is TRBV7-2, the J gene TRBJ2-7; D unclear. Germline V gene data show CDR1 as SGHTA and CDR2 as FQGNSA. V lost 6 bases and J lost 4, with 19 bases in between. The CDR3 totals 15 residues. The CDR3 DNA sequence: TGTGCCAGCAGTCCGACTGACTTTCTCAGATACGAGCAGTACTTC. Its translation is CASSPTDFLRYEQYF. Full variable domain (rest looked up from reference TRBV7-2 and TRBJ2-7): GAGVSQSPSNKVTEKGKDVELRCDPISGHTALYWYRQSLGQGLEFLIYFQGNSAPDKSGLPSDRFSAERTGGSVSTLTIQRTQQEDSAVYLCASSPTDFLRYEQYFGPGTRLTVT.

The rearrangement uses TRBV5-1 and TRBJ2-5; D perhaps matches TRBD2 (6 bases). Germline V gene data show CDR1 as SGHRS and CDR2 as YFSETQ. The V and J ends lost 4 bases and 2 bases respectively, with 15 bases between them. This CDR3 region has 15 residues. The CDR3 spells CASSNSGTPQETQYF. In DNA form, the CDR3 reads TGCGCCAGCAGCAACTCCGGGACTCCACAAGAGACCCAGTACTTC.

This chain connects TRBV9 to TRBJ1-4; D perhaps matches TRBD1 (6 bases). Germline-derived CDR1 and CDR2 are SGDLS and YYNGEE. V lost 4 bases, J lost 7 bases, and 17 bases lay in between. This CDR3 spans 15 amino acids. The CDR3 bases are TGTGCCAGCAGCCATACAGGGATTCAAGGTGAAAAACTGTTTTTT. Translated, it gives CASSHTGIQGEKLFF.